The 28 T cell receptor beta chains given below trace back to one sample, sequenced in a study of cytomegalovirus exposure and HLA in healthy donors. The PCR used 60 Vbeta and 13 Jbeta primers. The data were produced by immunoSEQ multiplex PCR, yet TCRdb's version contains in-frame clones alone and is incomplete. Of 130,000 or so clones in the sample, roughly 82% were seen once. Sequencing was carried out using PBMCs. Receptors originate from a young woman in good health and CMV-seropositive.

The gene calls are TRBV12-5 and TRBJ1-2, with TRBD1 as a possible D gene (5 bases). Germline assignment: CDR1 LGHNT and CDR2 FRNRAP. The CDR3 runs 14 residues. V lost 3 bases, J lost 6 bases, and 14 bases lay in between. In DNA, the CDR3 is TGTGCTAGTGGTTTCGCCACAGGATTGGATGGCTACACCTTC. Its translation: CASGFATGLDGYTF.

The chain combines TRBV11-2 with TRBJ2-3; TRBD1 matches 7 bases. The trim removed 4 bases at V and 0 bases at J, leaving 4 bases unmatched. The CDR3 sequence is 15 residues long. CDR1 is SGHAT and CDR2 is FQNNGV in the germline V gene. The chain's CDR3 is CASSSLQGSTDTQYF. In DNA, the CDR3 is TGTGCCAGCAGCTCATTACAGGGGAGCACAGATACGCAGTATTTT.

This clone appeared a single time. The CDR3: CASSQDRGRTSVSYEQYF. Here the CDR3 DNA reads TGTGCCAGCAGCCAAGATAGGGGGCGGACTAGCGTCTCCTACGAGCAGTACTTC. V and J are TRBV4-2 and TRBJ2-7, with 9 bases lining up with TRBD2. Unmatched junction bases numbered 9, after V lost 0 bases and J lost 0 bases. The CDR3 is 18 residues long. Germline-derived CDR1 and CDR2 are LGHNA and YNFKEQ.

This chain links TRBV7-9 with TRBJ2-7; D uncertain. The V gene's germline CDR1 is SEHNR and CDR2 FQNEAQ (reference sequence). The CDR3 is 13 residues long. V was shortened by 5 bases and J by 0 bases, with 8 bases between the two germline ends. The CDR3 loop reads CASSADFSYEQYF. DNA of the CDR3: TGTGCCAGCAGCGCCGACTTCTCCTACGAGCAGTACTTC.

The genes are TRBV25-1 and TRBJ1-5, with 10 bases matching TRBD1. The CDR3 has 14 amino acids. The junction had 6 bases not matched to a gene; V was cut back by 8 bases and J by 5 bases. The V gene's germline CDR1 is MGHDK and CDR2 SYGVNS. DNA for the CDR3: TGTGCCAGCGGCCCGGACAGGGGGGATCAGCCCCAGCATTTT. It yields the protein CASGPDRGDQPQHF.

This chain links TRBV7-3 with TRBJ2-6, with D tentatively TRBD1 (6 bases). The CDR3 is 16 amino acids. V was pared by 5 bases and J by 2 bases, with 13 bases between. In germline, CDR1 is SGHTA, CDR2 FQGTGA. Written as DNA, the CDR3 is TGTGCCAGCAGCCCGCTTGGGGGCACTGGGGCCAACGTCCTGACTTTC. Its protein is CASSPLGGTGANVLTF. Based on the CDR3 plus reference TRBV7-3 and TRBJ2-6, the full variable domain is GAGVSQTPSNKVTEKGKYVELRCDPISGHTALYWYRQSLGQGPEFLIYFQGTGAADDSGLPNDRFFAVRPEGSVSTLKIQRTERGDSAVYLCASSPLGGTGANVLTFGAGSRLTVL.

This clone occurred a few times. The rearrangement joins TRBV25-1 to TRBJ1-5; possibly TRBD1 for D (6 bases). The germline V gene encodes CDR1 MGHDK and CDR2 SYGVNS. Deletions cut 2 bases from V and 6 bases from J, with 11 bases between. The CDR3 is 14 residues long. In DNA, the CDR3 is TGTGCCAGCAGTGAAACACAGGGAATTCAGCCCCAGCATTTT. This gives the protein CASSETQGIQPQHF.

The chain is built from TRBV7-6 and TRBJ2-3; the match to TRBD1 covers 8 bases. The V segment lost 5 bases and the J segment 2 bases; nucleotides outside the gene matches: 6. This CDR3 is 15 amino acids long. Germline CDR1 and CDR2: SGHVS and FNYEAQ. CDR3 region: CASSPGGKATDTQYF. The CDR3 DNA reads TGTGCCAGCAGCCCAGGGGGCAAGGCCACAGATACGCAGTATTTT.

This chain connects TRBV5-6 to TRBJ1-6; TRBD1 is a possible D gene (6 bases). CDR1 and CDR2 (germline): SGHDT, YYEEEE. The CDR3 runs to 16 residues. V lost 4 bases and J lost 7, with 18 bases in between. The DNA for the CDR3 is TGTGCCAGCAGCGACTCGACAGGCCGGTGGAATTCACCCCTCCACTTT. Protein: CASSDSTGRWNSPLHF.

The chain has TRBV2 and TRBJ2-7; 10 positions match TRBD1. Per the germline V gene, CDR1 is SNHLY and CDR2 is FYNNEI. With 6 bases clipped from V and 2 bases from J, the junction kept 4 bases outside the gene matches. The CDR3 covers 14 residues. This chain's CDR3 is CASRPGQGPYEQYF. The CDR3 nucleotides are TGTGCCAGCAGGCCGGGACAGGGGCCCTACGAGCAGTACTTC. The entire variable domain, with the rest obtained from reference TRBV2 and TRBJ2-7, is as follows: EPEVTQTPSHQVTQMGQEVILRCVPISNHLYFYWYRQILGQKVEFLVSFYNNEISEKSEIFDDQFSVERPDGSNFTLKIRSTKLEDSAMYFCASRPGQGPYEQYFGPGTRLTVT.

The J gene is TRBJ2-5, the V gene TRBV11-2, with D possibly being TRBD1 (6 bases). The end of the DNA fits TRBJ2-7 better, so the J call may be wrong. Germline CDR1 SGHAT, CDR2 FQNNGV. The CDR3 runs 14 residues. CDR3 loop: CASSSGTYSYEQYF. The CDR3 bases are TGTGCCAGCAGCTCCGGGACATACTCCTACGAGCAGTACTTC.

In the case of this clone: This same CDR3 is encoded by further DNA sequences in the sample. The CDR3 DNA reads TGCAGTGCTAGCGGGGGGGAGACCCAGTACTTC. It yields the protein CSASGGETQYF. The V call is TRBV20-1, the J call TRBJ2-5, with 7 positions matching TRBD2. This CDR3 spans 11 amino acids. V was clipped by 3 bases and J by 5 bases; unmatched bases: 0. Germline V gene lookup returns CDR1 DFQATT and CDR2 SNEGSKA (reference sequence).

For the CDR3, the DNA is TGTGCCAGCAGTGAAGCGCTTCTCGCCGGGGACAGGAATAAAAACATTCAGTACTTC. This encodes CASSEALLAGDRNKNIQYF. V is TRBV2 and J is TRBJ2-4, with 8 nucleotides matching TRBD1. J was trimmed by 4 bases and V by 0 bases; bases with no gene match: 14. There are 19 residues in the CDR3. Germline lookup yields CDR1 SNHLY and CDR2 FYNNEI.

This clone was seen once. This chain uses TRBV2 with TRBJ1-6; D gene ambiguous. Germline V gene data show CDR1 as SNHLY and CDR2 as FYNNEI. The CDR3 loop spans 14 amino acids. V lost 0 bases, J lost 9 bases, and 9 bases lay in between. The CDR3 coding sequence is TGTGCCAGCAGTGAAGCGGACTTGGCTTCACCCCTCCACTTT. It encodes CASSEADLASPLHF.

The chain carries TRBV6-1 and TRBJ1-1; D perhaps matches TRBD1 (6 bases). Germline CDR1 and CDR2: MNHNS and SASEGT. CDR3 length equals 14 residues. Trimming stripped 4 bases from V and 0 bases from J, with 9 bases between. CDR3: CASSVPGVNTEAFF. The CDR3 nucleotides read TGTGCCAGCAGTGTCCCAGGGGTGAACACTGAAGCTTTCTTT.

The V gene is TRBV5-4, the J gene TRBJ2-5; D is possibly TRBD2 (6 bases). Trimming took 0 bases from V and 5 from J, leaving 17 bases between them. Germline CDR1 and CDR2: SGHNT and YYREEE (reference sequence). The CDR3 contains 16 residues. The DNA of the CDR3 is TGTGCCAGCAGCTTGGGCGGGGCCTCGATCATGGAGACCCAGTACTTC. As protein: CASSLGGASIMETQYF.

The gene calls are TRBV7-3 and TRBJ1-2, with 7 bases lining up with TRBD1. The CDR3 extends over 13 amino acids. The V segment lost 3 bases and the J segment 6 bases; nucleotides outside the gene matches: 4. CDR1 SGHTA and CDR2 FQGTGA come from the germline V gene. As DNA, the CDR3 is TGTGCCAGCAGCTTGCAAGGGGGCCATGGCTACACCTTC. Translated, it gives CASSLQGGHGYTF.

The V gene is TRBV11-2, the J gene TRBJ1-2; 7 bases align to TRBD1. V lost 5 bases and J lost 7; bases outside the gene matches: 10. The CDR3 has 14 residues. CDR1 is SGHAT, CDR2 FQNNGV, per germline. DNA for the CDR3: TGTGCCAGCAGCCCCTCGACAGGGACCGGTGGCTACACCTTC. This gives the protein CASSPSTGTGGYTF.

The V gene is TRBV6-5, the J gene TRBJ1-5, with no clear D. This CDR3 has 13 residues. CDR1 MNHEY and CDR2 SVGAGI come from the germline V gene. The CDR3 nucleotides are TGTGCTACCCAACGGGGTGGCGGTCAGCCCCAGCATTTT. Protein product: CATQRGGGQPQHF.

CDR3 in DNA: TGCGCCAGCAGCCCGGGACAGGCGGTGGGCTACACCTTC. It encodes CASSPGQAVGYTF. The chain is built from TRBV5-1 and TRBJ1-2, with TRBD1 matching 8 bases. Looked up from germline, CDR1 is SGHRS and CDR2 is YFSETQ. V gave up 4 bases and J gave up 8 bases; unmatched junction bases: 7. The CDR3 has 13 amino acids.

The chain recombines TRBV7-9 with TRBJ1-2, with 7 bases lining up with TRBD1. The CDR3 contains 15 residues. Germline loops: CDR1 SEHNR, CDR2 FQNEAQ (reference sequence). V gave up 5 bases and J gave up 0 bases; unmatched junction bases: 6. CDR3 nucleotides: TGTGCCAGCAGCCGGGACAGTGTGGCTAACTATGGCTACACCTTC. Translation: CASSRDSVANYGYTF.

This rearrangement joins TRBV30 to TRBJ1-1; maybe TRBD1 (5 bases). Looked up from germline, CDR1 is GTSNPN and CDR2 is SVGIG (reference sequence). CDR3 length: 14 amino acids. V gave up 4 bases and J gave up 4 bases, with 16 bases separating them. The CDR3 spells CAWTPGRRGTEAFF. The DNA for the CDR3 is TGTGCCTGGACCCCGGGCCGAAGGGGCACTGAAGCTTTCTTT.

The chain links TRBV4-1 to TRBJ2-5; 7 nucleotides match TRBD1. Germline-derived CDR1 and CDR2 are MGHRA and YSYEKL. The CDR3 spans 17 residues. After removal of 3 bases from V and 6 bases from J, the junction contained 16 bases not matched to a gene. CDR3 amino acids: CASSHAPDRVAWKTQYF. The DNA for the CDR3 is TGCGCCAGCAGCCACGCGCCCGACAGGGTAGCGTGGAAGACCCAGTACTTC.

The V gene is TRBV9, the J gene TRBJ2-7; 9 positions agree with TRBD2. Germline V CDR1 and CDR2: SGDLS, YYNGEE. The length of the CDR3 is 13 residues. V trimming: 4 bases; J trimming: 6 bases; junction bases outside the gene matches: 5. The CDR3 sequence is CASSRTSEAEQYF. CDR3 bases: TGTGCCAGCAGCCGGACTAGCGAGGCCGAGCAGTACTTC.

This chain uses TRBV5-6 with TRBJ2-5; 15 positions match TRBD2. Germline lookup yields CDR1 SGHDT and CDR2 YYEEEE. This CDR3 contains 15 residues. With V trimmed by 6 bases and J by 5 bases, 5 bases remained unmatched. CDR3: CASIGLAGGQETQYF. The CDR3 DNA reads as TGTGCCAGCATTGGACTAGCGGGGGGGCAGGAGACCCAGTACTTC.

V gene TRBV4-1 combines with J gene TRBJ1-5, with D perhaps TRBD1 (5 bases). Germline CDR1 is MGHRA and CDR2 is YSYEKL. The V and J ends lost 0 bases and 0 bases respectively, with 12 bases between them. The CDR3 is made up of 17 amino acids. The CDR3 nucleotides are TGCGCCAGCAGCCAAGATTTAGGGGCGCTTAGCAATCAGCCCCAGCATTTT. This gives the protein CASSQDLGALSNQPQHF.

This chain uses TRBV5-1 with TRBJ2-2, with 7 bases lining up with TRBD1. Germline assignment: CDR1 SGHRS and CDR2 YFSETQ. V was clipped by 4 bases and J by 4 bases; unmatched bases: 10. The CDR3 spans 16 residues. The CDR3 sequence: CASSLLTGTGTGELFF. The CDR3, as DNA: TGCGCCAGCAGCCTCCTGACAGGGACGGGCACCGGGGAGCTGTTTTTT.

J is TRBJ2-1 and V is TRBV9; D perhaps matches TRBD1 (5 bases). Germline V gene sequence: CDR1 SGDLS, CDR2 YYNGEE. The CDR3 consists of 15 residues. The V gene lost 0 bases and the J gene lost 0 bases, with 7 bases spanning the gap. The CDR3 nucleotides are TGTGCCAGCAGCGTAGATACAGGCTCCTACAATGAGCAGTTCTTC. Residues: CASSVDTGSYNEQFF. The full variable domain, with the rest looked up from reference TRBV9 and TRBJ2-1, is DSGVTQTPKHLITATGQRVTLRCSPRSGDLSVYWYQQSLDQGLQFLIQYYNGEERAKGNILERFSAQQFPDLHSELNLSSLELGDSALYFCASSVDTGSYNEQFFGPGTRLTVL.